Presented here are 3 T cell receptor beta chains from one specimen sequenced in a study of cytomegalovirus exposure and HLA in healthy donors. The PCR contained 60 Vbeta and 13 Jbeta primers. Profiled with immunoSEQ multiplex PCR; TCRdb holds only in-frame clones, not every one. The sample's table shows about 77,000 clones. Sample: PBMCs. The origin of the receptors is a man aged 45-65 years in good health and CMV-seropositive.

The chain links TRBV12-5 to TRBJ1-1; D is perhaps TRBD1 (5 bases). Trimming left V 2 bases short and J 0 bases short, with 13 bases between. The CDR3 is 16 residues long. Germline V gene data show CDR1 as LGHNT and CDR2 as FRNRAP. The CDR3 region has the DNA TGTGCTAGTGGTTTGCTTCTTCAGGGATTGAACACTGAAGCTTTCTTT. It codes for CASGLLLQGLNTEAFF.

The chain joins TRBV5-1 to TRBJ2-2, with 8 nucleotides matching TRBD2. The germline gives CDR1 SGHRS, CDR2 YFSETQ. With V trimmed by 1 base and J by 5 bases, 4 bases remained unmatched. The CDR3 extends over 15 amino acids. In DNA, the CDR3 is TGCGCCAGCAGCTTGACGGGCGGGGGGACCGGGGAGCTGTTTTTT. Protein sequence: CASSLTGGGTGELFF.

The chain employs TRBV19 and TRBJ1-1, with 7 bases fitting TRBD1. The V and J ends lost 6 bases and 6 bases, in that order; junction bases with no gene match: 7. Germline V gene data show CDR1 as LNHDA and CDR2 as SQIVND (reference sequence). The CDR3 consists of 13 residues. The CDR3 loop is CASSKTGAAEAFF. The CDR3 DNA reads as TGTGCCAGTAGCAAAACAGGGGCAGCTGAAGCTTTCTTT.